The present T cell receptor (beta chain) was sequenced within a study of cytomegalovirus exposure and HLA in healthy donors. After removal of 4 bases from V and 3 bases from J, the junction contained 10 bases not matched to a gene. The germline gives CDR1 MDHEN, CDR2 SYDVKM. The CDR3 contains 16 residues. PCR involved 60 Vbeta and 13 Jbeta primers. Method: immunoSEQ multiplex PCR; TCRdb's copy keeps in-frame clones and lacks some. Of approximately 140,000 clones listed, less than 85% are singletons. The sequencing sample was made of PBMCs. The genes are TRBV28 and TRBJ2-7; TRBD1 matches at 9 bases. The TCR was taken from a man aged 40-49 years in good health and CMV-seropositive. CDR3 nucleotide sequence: TGTGCCAGCAGTTCACCCCCCGGGACAGGGTACTACGAGCAGTACTTC. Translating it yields CASSSPPGTGYYEQYF.